This section outlines one TCR beta chain sequence together with its context. Its specificity is not known. This entry is derived from a study of T cell responses to AZD1222 COVID-19 vaccine. Study-wide points: Across the whole spike, CD4 TCRs peaked at regions 160-218 and 743-854. Repertoire sampling happened only post peak T cell response. Only a handful of AZD1222 recipients, more than 5 in all, had baseline seropositivity.

The CDR3 is 14 amino acids. Per germline, CDR1 SNHLY and CDR2 FYNNEI. Trimming stripped 5 bases from V and 0 bases from J, with 10 bases between. This table comes from immunoSEQ multiplex PCR, and its TCRdb copy is limited to in-frame clones, with some not included. Of roughly 120,000 clones in the sample, about 90% were seen once. The input for sequencing was peripheral blood, taken 28 days after the second AZD1222 dose. V gene TRBV2 combines with J gene TRBJ1-2; no firm D call. The receptor's source is an adult who received the AZD1222 COVID-19 vaccine. The CDR3 reads CASSNLVPNYGYTF. The CDR3 DNA reads as TGTGCCAGCAGTAATTTGGTCCCTAACTATGGCTACACCTTC.